A single sample is the source of the 23 T cell receptor beta chains below, sequenced in a study of blood T cell repertoires in COVID-19. The method was immunoSEQ multiplex PCR; TCRdb's version includes in-frame clones alone and lacks a portion of them. The table records fewer than 300,000 clones, approximately 87% of them present only once. The sequencing input was peripheral blood. These receptors all come from a woman in her twenties or thirties with COVID-19, enrolled during active disease.

The chain is built from TRBV18 and TRBJ2-5; weak D call: TRBD1 (6 bases). This CDR3 region has 15 residues. Between the trimmed V and J ends, which lost 6 bases and 5 bases, there was a span of 19 bases. Germline V lookup: CDR1 KGHSH, CDR2 LQKENI. The DNA for the CDR3 is TGTGCCAGCTCTCCCAGCTACAGGGCAGGCGAGACCCAGTACTTC. It specifies CASSPSYRAGETQYF.

The rearrangement links TRBV5-1 to TRBJ1-4; the D is unclear. The CDR3 has 17 residues. Germline CDR1 reads SGHRS; CDR2 reads YFSETQ. V lost 0 bases, J lost 5 bases, and 17 bases lay in between. CDR3 loop: CASSLGILGGPNEKLFF. The CDR3 nucleotides are TGCGCCAGCAGCTTGGGTATTCTGGGAGGCCCAAATGAAAAACTGTTTTTT.

The chain carries TRBV7-8 and TRBJ1-5; D not certain. The CDR3 sequence is 17 residues long. The V and J ends lost 0 bases and 2 bases respectively, with 14 bases between them. Germline V gene sequence: CDR1 SGHVS, CDR2 FQNEAQ. CDR3 amino acids: CASSLAWEEPGNQPQHF. CDR3 bases: TGTGCCAGCAGCTTAGCGTGGGAGGAACCAGGCAATCAGCCCCAGCATTTT.

The table lists this clone with a count of one. The J gene is TRBJ1-1, the V gene TRBV4-1, with D maybe TRBD1 (5 bases). The CDR3 runs 14 residues. Germline V lookup: CDR1 MGHRA, CDR2 YSYEKL. V shed 5 bases and J shed 1 base, with 11 bases lying between them. As DNA, the CDR3 is TGCGCCAGCAGCTGGGCCACAGGGAACACTGAAGCTTTCTTT. Protein product: CASSWATGNTEAFF.

This chain joins TRBV29-1 and TRBJ2-1; D gene unclear. This CDR3 has 13 residues. The germline gives CDR1 SQVTM, CDR2 ANQGSEA. V lost 1 base to trimming and J lost 4 bases, with 8 bases between them. The CDR3 here is CSVEGRWYNEQFF. The CDR3, as DNA: TGCAGCGTTGAAGGGAGATGGTACAATGAGCAGTTCTTC.

The gene calls are TRBV5-1 and TRBJ2-5; D call uncertain. Germline values: CDR1 SGHRS, CDR2 YFSETQ. V lost 7 bases and J 1 base, leaving 5 bases between the germline ends. The CDR3 is 11 amino acids. In DNA, the CDR3 is TGCGCCAGCCGGGTCCAAGAGACCCAGTACTTC. It yields the protein CASRVQETQYF.

The chain employs TRBV15 and TRBJ1-4, with D perhaps TRBD1 (6 bases). The CDR3 totals 16 residues. Trimming removed 0 bases from V and 8 bases from J, with 16 bases in between. In germline, CDR1 is LNHNV, CDR2 YYDKDF (reference sequence). CDR3 loop: CATSRDTHREYEKLFF. CDR3 coding DNA: TGTGCCACCAGCAGAGATACTCACAGGGAGTACGAAAAACTGTTTTTT.

This rearrangement joins TRBV11-2 to TRBJ2-7, with 7 bases that match TRBD2. CDR3 size: 15 residues. Unmatched junction bases numbered 7, after V lost 1 base and J lost 4 bases. The germline V gene encodes CDR1 SGHAT and CDR2 FQNNGV. CDR3 nucleotide sequence: TGTGCCAGCAGCTTAGTGGGGCGGGGGTCTTACGAGCAGTACTTC. It translates to CASSLVGRGSYEQYF.

CDR3 DNA: TGTGCCAGCAGTAACTCCGCGGCGGCCTACAATGAGCAGTTCTTC. Translation: CASSNSAAAYNEQFF. The chain recombines TRBV21-1 with TRBJ2-1; the table gives TRBD2 as D, unverified against the DNA. TRBV21-1 is assigned pseudogene status. CDR3 size: 15 residues.

The chain is built from TRBV29-1 and TRBJ2-1; the match to TRBD1 covers 9 bases. Per germline, CDR1 SQVTM and CDR2 ANQGSEA. The J segment lost 4 bases and the V segment lost 2 bases, leaving 6 bases of the junction unmatched. The CDR3 runs 15 residues. The CDR3 reads CSVEQAGTGYNEQFF. The CDR3 bases are TGCAGCGTTGAACAAGCCGGGACAGGGTACAATGAGCAGTTCTTC.

The chain couples TRBV25-1 to TRBJ1-2, with TRBD1 matching over 7 bases. Trimming at V came to 5 bases and at J to 6 bases, leaving 6 bases not matched to a gene. CDR1 MGHDK and CDR2 SYGVNS come from the germline V gene. The CDR3 consists of 13 residues. The CDR3 sequence: CASSPTGLDGYTF. The CDR3 nucleotides are TGTGCCAGCAGTCCGACAGGGCTCGATGGCTACACCTTC.

The V gene is TRBV6-5, the J gene TRBJ2-7, with 7 positions matching TRBD2. This CDR3 is built from 11 residues. The V segment lost 6 bases and the J segment 4 bases; nucleotides outside the gene matches: 0. Germline values: CDR1 MNHEY, CDR2 SVGAGI. The CDR3 DNA follows: TGTGCCAGCAGGGGACTATACGAGCAGTACTTC. Translating it yields CASRGLYEQYF.

This clone was seen just once. The J gene is TRBJ2-3, the V gene TRBV24-1; 8 nucleotides agree with TRBD2. The length of the CDR3 is 17 residues. Germline V gene lookup returns CDR1 KGHDR and CDR2 SFDVKD. The J segment lost 4 bases and the V segment lost 6 bases, leaving 14 bases of the junction unmatched. This CDR3 reads CATSPPWRGARADTQYF. The CDR3, as DNA: TGTGCCACCAGTCCCCCTTGGCGGGGGGCTAGGGCAGATACGCAGTATTTT.

The V gene is TRBV19, the J gene TRBJ2-1, with TRBD1 as a possible D gene (5 bases). Deletions cut 3 bases from V and 0 bases from J, with 12 bases between. The CDR3 length is 16 residues. Germline V gives CDR1 LNHDA, CDR2 SQIVND (reference sequence). CDR3 region: CASSILGVSSYNEQFF. The CDR3 nucleotides are TGTGCCAGTAGTATTCTAGGGGTGAGCTCCTACAATGAGCAGTTCTTC.

This chain links TRBV19 with TRBJ1-5; tentative D call: TRBD1 (5 bases). V lost 6 bases and J 0 bases, leaving 12 bases between the germline ends. The CDR3 is 15 amino acids. Germline V gene lookup returns CDR1 LNHDA and CDR2 SQIVND (reference sequence). CDR3 coding DNA: TGTGCCAGTAGCGAGACAGCGATTAGCAATCAGCCCCAGCATTTT. It is translated as CASSETAISNQPQHF.

The V call is TRBV6-5, the J call TRBJ2-3, with D unresolved. V was clipped by 6 bases and J by 4 bases, with 8 bases between them. In germline, CDR1 is MNHEY, CDR2 SVGAGI. The CDR3 length is 12 residues. The CDR3 is CASRSQSDTQYF. For the CDR3, the DNA is TGTGCCAGCAGGTCACAATCAGATACGCAGTATTTT.

This chain uses TRBV7-2 with TRBJ1-2; tentatively, D is TRBD1 (5 bases). Germline loops: CDR1 SGHTA, CDR2 FQGNSA. Trimming stripped 2 bases from V and 8 bases from J, with 12 bases between. This CDR3 has 13 amino acids. CDR3 protein: CASSLNQGSGYTF. In nucleotides, the CDR3 is TGTGCCAGCAGCTTAAATCAGGGTAGCGGCTACACCTTC. Together with reference TRBV7-2 and TRBJ1-2, the CDR3 gives the full variable domain: GAGVSQSPSNKVTEKGKDVELRCDPISGHTALYWYRQSLGQGLEFLIYFQGNSAPDKSGLPSDRFSAERTGGSVSTLTIQRTQQEDSAVYLCASSLNQGSGYTFGSGTRLTVV.

The chain combines TRBV7-2 with TRBJ2-7; weak D call: TRBD2 (6 bases). Trimming pared 5 bases from V and 1 base from J, leaving 18 bases between. From germline, CDR1 is SGHTA and CDR2 FQGNSA. CDR3 length equals 16 residues. CDR3 amino acids: CASSPSGGMGSYEQYF. The CDR3 nucleotides are TGTGCCAGCAGCCCCTCAGGAGGGATGGGTTCCTACGAGCAGTACTTC.

The chain uses TRBV5-4 and TRBJ1-6; TRBD1 matches at 9 bases. V lost 5 bases and J lost 7; bases outside the gene matches: 7. This CDR3 is built from 15 residues. Germline V lookup: CDR1 SGHNT, CDR2 YYREEE (reference sequence). Here the CDR3 reads CASRIGQGRNSPLHF. As DNA, the CDR3 is TGTGCCAGCAGAATAGGACAGGGGAGGAATTCACCCCTCCACTTT.

V is TRBV21-1 and J is TRBJ1-2. TRBV21-1 represents a pseudogene. This CDR3 contains 16 residues. The CDR3 DNA reads as TGTGCCAGCAGCAAAGCGCCGGGGGGAATGAACTATGGCTACACCTTC. It yields the protein CASSKAPGGMNYGYTF.

The V and J genes are TRBV27 and TRBJ2-7, with 8 bases identical to TRBD2. V was clipped by 6 bases and J by 4 bases; unmatched bases: 11. Germline V gene lookup returns CDR1 MNHEY and CDR2 SMNVEV (reference sequence). CDR3 length equals 15 residues. CDR3 region: CASRLLSGEGYEQYF. As DNA, the CDR3 is TGTGCCAGCAGATTACTTAGCGGGGAAGGGTACGAGCAGTACTTC.

The V gene is TRBV5-1, the J gene TRBJ2-6; D ambiguous. The V end was cut by 0 bases, the J end by 0 bases, with 10 bases between. The CDR3 runs to 17 residues. CDR1 is SGHRS, CDR2 YFSETQ, per germline. The CDR3 DNA follows: TGCGCCAGCAGCTTGGACGGCGGAGCCTCTGGGGCCAACGTCCTGACTTTC. Protein: CASSLDGGASGANVLTF.

As DNA, the CDR3 is TGTGCCAGCAGCGTTGGTTTAGGGAGGACAGATACGCAGTATTTT. Its protein product is CASSVGLGRTDTQYF. The chain joins TRBV6-5 to TRBJ2-3; tentative D call: TRBD2 (6 bases). The CDR3 loop spans 15 amino acids. Trimming stripped 6 bases from V and 3 bases from J, with 16 bases between. CDR1 and CDR2 (germline): MNHEY, SVGAGI.